The 20 T cell receptor beta chains below were found in one sample sequenced in a study of radiotherapy plus CTLA-4 blockade in lung cancer. The repertoire was sequenced with immunoSEQ multiplex PCR; TCRdb's copy has only in-frame clones and lacks some. The sample includes 81,000 or so clones, around nine tenths of them seen just once. Sequenced here: peripheral blood, sampled from a patient treated with radiotherapy plus ipilimumab. These receptors all stem from a human donor with non-small cell lung cancer who had stable disease on radiotherapy plus ipilimumab.

The chain uses TRBV15 and TRBJ2-5; D might be TRBD1 (5 bases). This CDR3 contains 15 residues. CDR1 is LNHNV, CDR2 YYDKDF, per germline (reference sequence). Between the trimmed V and J ends, which lost 5 bases and 1 base, there was a span of 14 bases. The CDR3 sequence: CATSVQTVGQETQYF. DNA for the CDR3: TGTGCCACCAGCGTCCAGACAGTAGGCCAAGAGACCCAGTACTTC.

V and J are TRBV9 and TRBJ1-1, with 7 positions matching TRBD1. Germline values: CDR1 SGDLS, CDR2 YYNGEE. V gave up 4 bases and J gave up 6 bases; unmatched junction bases: 9. This CDR3 spans 14 amino acids. The CDR3: CASSPKDRTPEAFF. The CDR3 nucleotides read TGTGCCAGCAGCCCGAAGGACAGGACGCCTGAAGCTTTCTTT.

This clone was seen a single time. This chain connects TRBV11-1 to TRBJ1-5; D is undetermined. This CDR3 spans 13 amino acids. The germline V and J ends were trimmed by 1 base and 5 bases, with 6 bases remaining between them. The germline CDR1 and CDR2 sequences are SGHAT and FQDESV (reference sequence). The CDR3 DNA follows: TGTGCCAGCAGCTTAGATGGTCATCAGCCCCAGCATTTT. Translated, it gives CASSLDGHQPQHF.

The chain links TRBV4-1 to TRBJ1-2; 7 positions agree with TRBD1. The germline gives CDR1 MGHRA, CDR2 YSYEKL. V was pared by 3 bases and J by 4 bases, with 14 bases of the junction left unmatched. The CDR3 totals 17 residues. The CDR3 protein is CASSQAIDRVDSYGYTF. CDR3 nucleotides: TGCGCCAGCAGCCAGGCAATTGACAGGGTGGATTCCTATGGCTACACCTTC.

Notes on this clone: The same CDR3 arises from other DNA sequences in this sample as well. The chain joins TRBV27 to TRBJ1-5; the D gene is possibly TRBD1 (5 bases). The CDR3 spans 13 residues. Trimming removed 5 bases from V and 7 bases from J, with 12 bases in between. Looked up from germline, CDR1 is MNHEY and CDR2 is SMNVEV (reference sequence). The CDR3 DNA follows: TGTGCCAGCAGTCCTCAGGGTCCCCAGCCCCAGCATTTT. Translated: CASSPQGPQPQHF.

This clone was detected once. V usage is TRBV11-3 and J usage is TRBJ2-2, with 11 bases matching TRBD1. Trimming removed 5 bases from V and 1 base from J; junction bases left unmatched: 3. Germline values: CDR1 SGHNT, CDR2 YENEEA. This CDR3 spans 16 amino acids. CDR3 residues: CASSRTGGRNTGELFF. CDR3 in DNA: TGTGCCAGCAGCCGGACAGGGGGCAGGAACACCGGGGAGCTGTTTTTT.

CDR3 residues: CASSGSRDQPQHF. As DNA, the CDR3 is TGTGCCAGCAGTGGGAGCAGGGATCAGCCCCAGCATTTT. The J gene is TRBJ1-5, the V gene TRBV2; maybe TRBD1 (5 bases). Trimming took 4 bases from V and 5 from J, leaving 9 bases between them. The CDR3 contains 13 residues. Germline-derived CDR1 and CDR2 are SNHLY and FYNNEI. Combining the CDR3 with reference TRBV2 and TRBJ1-5 gives the whole variable domain EPEVTQTPSHQVTQMGQEVILRCVPISNHLYFYWYRQILGQKVEFLVSFYNNEISEKSEIFDDQFSVERPDGSNFTLKIRSTKLEDSAMYFCASSGSRDQPQHFGDGTRLSIL.

The rearrangement links TRBV27 to TRBJ2-1; 9 nucleotides match TRBD2. The CDR3 is 15 amino acids. Trimming cost V 3 bases and J 6 bases; bases outside gene matches: 6. The V gene's germline CDR1 is MNHEY and CDR2 SMNVEV (reference sequence). The DNA for the CDR3 is TGTGCCAGCAGTTTTCAGGGCGGGAGGGTCAATGAGCAGTTCTTC. Translated: CASSFQGGRVNEQFF.

The rearrangement links TRBV19 to TRBJ2-3; TRBD2 agrees at 8 bases. Trimming removed 5 bases from V and 11 bases from J; junction bases left unmatched: 15. CDR3 size: 15 residues. Germline V gene sequence: CDR1 LNHDA, CDR2 SQIVND (reference sequence). The chain's CDR3 is CASSVPGGAEKGQYF. CDR3 in DNA: TGTGCCAGTAGTGTCCCCGGGGGGGCAGAAAAGGGGCAGTATTTT.

The chain links TRBV2 to TRBJ2-3, with D possibly matching TRBD2 (6 bases). The CDR3 consists of 14 residues. CDR1 and CDR2 (germline): SNHLY, FYNNEI. The germline V and J ends were trimmed by 7 bases and 5 bases, with 16 bases remaining between them. CDR3 amino acids: CASTDGGREDTQYF. CDR3 sequence (DNA): TGTGCCAGCACGGATGGAGGGCGTGAAGATACGCAGTATTTT.

This chain joins TRBV7-3 and TRBJ1-2; D might be TRBD1 (5 bases). The V gene's germline CDR1 is SGHTA and CDR2 FQGTGA. The CDR3 extends over 14 amino acids. V was cut by 5 bases and J by 8 bases, with 18 bases left in between. The CDR3 spells CASSRTGTGGGYTF. The DNA of the CDR3 is TGTGCCAGCAGCCGGACCGGGACCGGTGGAGGCTACACCTTC. Complete variable domain (other parts from reference TRBV7-3 and TRBJ1-2): GAGVSQTPSNKVTEKGKYVELRCDPISGHTALYWYRQSLGQGPEFLIYFQGTGAADDSGLPNDRFFAVRPEGSVSTLKIQRTERGDSAVYLCASSRTGTGGGYTFGSGTRLTVV.

The chain carries TRBV4-1 and TRBJ2-3; the match to TRBD2 covers 8 bases. Germline V gene sequence: CDR1 MGHRA, CDR2 YSYEKL. The ends lost 4 bases at V and 0 bases at J; junction bases unmatched: 12. The CDR3 has 18 amino acids. In nucleotides, the CDR3 is TGCGCCAGCAGCCTAATACTTAAGCGGGGGAGTAGCACAGATACGCAGTATTTT. As protein: CASSLILKRGSSTDTQYF.

V gene TRBV27 combines with J gene TRBJ1-3; a possible D gene is TRBD1 (6 bases). This CDR3 is built from 14 residues. V dropped 3 bases and J dropped 2 bases, with 8 bases sitting between them. CDR1 MNHEY and CDR2 SMNVEV come from the germline V gene (reference sequence). Here the CDR3 DNA reads TGTGCCAGCAGTTTTCAGGGGCCTGGAAACACCATATATTTT. Residues: CASSFQGPGNTIYF.

This clone was seen a single time. V and J are TRBV11-3 and TRBJ2-2; D gene uncertain. Trimming removed 3 bases from V and 4 bases from J, with 9 bases in between. CDR3 length equals 14 residues. Germline assignment: CDR1 SGHNT and CDR2 YENEEA. The CDR3 nucleotides are TGTGCCAGCAGCTTGGGTGTTGGCACCGGGGAGCTGTTTTTT. It codes for CASSLGVGTGELFF. Based on the CDR3 plus reference TRBV11-3 and TRBJ2-2, the full variable domain is EAGVVQSPRYKIIEKKQPVAFWCNPISGHNTLYWYLQNLGQGPELLIRYENEEAVDDSQLPKDRFSAERLKGVDSTLKIQPAELGDSAVYLCASSLGVGTGELFFGEGSRLTVL.

The V and J genes are TRBV19 and TRBJ1-2, with D perhaps matching TRBD1 (5 bases). Germline-derived CDR1 and CDR2 are LNHDA and SQIVND (reference sequence). This CDR3 comprises 15 residues. The ends were cut back, 3 bases at V and 1 base at J, with 12 bases in the middle. The CDR3 DNA reads TGTGCCAGTAGTATCGACAGCATTCTTAACTATGGCTACACCTTC. Its protein is CASSIDSILNYGYTF.

V usage is TRBV7-9 and J usage is TRBJ2-5; TRBD1 matches at 7 bases. Losses at the gene ends were 4 bases for V and 5 bases for J; bases not matched to a gene: 16. Germline loops: CDR1 SEHNR, CDR2 FQNEAQ (reference sequence). The CDR3 spans 17 residues. As DNA, the CDR3 is TGTGCCAGCAGCTCAGGGGGTACCGGGACCCCCAGGGAGACCCAGTACTTC. Its translation is CASSSGGTGTPRETQYF.

Note on this clone: This sample also contains other DNA sequences that code for the same CDR3. The J gene is TRBJ2-7, the V gene TRBV7-9; TRBD2 might be the D (6 bases). V shed 4 bases and J shed 1 base, with 11 bases lying between them. Germline values: CDR1 SEHNR, CDR2 FQNEAQ (reference sequence). The CDR3 is 14 amino acids. The CDR3 DNA reads as TGTGCCAGCAGCTCCGGGACTGTATCCTACGAGCAGTACTTC. Its protein is CASSSGTVSYEQYF.

This clone was seen only once. The chain couples TRBV19 to TRBJ1-2, with D tentatively TRBD1 (5 bases). The germline V and J ends were trimmed by 3 bases and 3 bases, with 8 bases remaining between them. Germline CDR1 LNHDA, CDR2 SQIVND (reference sequence). The length of the CDR3 is 13 residues. The CDR3 sequence: CASSIQGDYGYTF. CDR3 bases: TGTGCCAGTAGTATTCAGGGAGACTATGGCTACACCTTC.

The genes are TRBV7-9 and TRBJ1-2; 7 positions agree with TRBD1. Trimming cost V 10 bases and J 7 bases; bases outside gene matches: 15. This CDR3 has 14 amino acids. Germline CDR1 and CDR2: SEHNR and FQNEAQ (reference sequence). In nucleotides, the CDR3 is TGTGCCACCGTGACGTCAGGGGGGCAGAGTGGCTACACCTTC. It yields the protein CATVTSGGQSGYTF.

The chain employs TRBV27 and TRBJ1-2, with D uncertain. Germline values: CDR1 MNHEY, CDR2 SMNVEV (reference sequence). The CDR3 sequence is 16 residues long. The V and J ends lost 0 bases and 4 bases respectively, with 15 bases between them. CDR3 loop: CASSLSPEKKGYGYTF. CDR3 coding DNA: TGTGCCAGCAGTTTATCGCCGGAGAAAAAGGGCTATGGCTACACCTTC.